Listed here are 18 T cell receptor beta chains from one sample, sequenced in a study of blood T cell repertoires in COVID-19. The table came from immunoSEQ multiplex PCR; TCRdb's copy has only in-frame clones and leaves some out. The table records roughly 250,000 clones, approximately 90% of them present only once. Sequencing was performed on PBMCs or T cells enriched from blood (not recorded which). These receptors originate from a woman aged 40 to 50 with acute COVID-19.

V gene TRBV7-6 combines with J gene TRBJ1-1; 9 bases are shared with TRBD1. The CDR3 sequence is 15 residues long. With 4 bases clipped from V and 5 bases from J, the junction kept 8 bases outside the gene matches. Per germline, CDR1 SGHVS and CDR2 FNYEAQ. This CDR3 reads CASSSGTGKVTEAFF. CDR3 DNA: TGTGCCAGCAGCTCAGGGACAGGGAAGGTTACTGAAGCTTTCTTT.

The chain joins TRBV25-1 to TRBJ1-2, with TRBD1 matching 7 bases. This CDR3 spans 15 amino acids. V was pared by 8 bases and J by 1 base, with 10 bases of the junction left unmatched. CDR1 and CDR2 (germline): MGHDK, SYGVNS. The CDR3: CASESATGYNYGYTF. The CDR3 region has the DNA TGTGCCAGCGAGAGCGCGACAGGGTATAACTATGGCTACACCTTC.

V and J are TRBV30 and TRBJ1-3; D is ambiguous. Germline V gives CDR1 GTSNPN, CDR2 SVGIG (reference sequence). V lost 0 bases and J 3 bases, leaving 15 bases between the germline ends. This CDR3 comprises 16 residues. The CDR3 sequence: CAWSVIPFRLGNTIYF. The CDR3 bases are TGTGCCTGGAGTGTAATACCGTTCCGACTTGGAAACACCATATATTTT.

V usage is TRBV5-1 and J usage is TRBJ1-1; D gene uncertain. V lost 0 bases, J lost 0 bases, and 9 bases lay in between. The CDR3 is 15 residues long. Germline values: CDR1 SGHRS, CDR2 YFSETQ. DNA of the CDR3: TGCGCCAGCAGCTTGGGACTCCTTATGAACACTGAAGCTTTCTTT. It translates to CASSLGLLMNTEAFF.

The chain combines TRBV6-5 with TRBJ1-5; possibly TRBD1 for D (6 bases). This CDR3 has 13 amino acids. Germline CDR1 is MNHEY and CDR2 is SVGAGI. Between the trimmed V and J ends, which lost 5 bases and 4 bases, there was a span of 9 bases. The CDR3 loop reads CASSTQGNQPQHF. The CDR3 DNA follows: TGTGCCAGCAGTACGCAGGGGAATCAGCCCCAGCATTTT.

CDR3 loop: CASSYLPGGPNPHYQPQHF. CDR3 coding DNA: TGTGCCAGCAGTTACCTGCCGGGGGGGCCAAACCCCCATTATCAGCCCCAGCATTTT. The V call is TRBV6-2 or TRBV6-3, the J call TRBJ1-5; D possibly corresponds to TRBD1 (6 bases). V was clipped by 2 bases and J by 5 bases, with 25 bases between them. The CDR3 spans 19 residues. The germline gives CDR1 MNHEY, CDR2 SVGEGT.

This chain uses TRBV11-1 with TRBJ2-5, with TRBD2 as a possible D gene (6 bases). From germline, CDR1 is SGHAT and CDR2 FQDESV (reference sequence). The CDR3 contains 13 residues. Trimming removed 4 bases at V and 6 bases at J, with 12 bases between. The CDR3 DNA reads as TGTGCCAGCAGCTCCGGGAGTACCCAGACCCAGTACTTC. This codes for CASSSGSTQTQYF.

The chain employs TRBV9 and TRBJ2-4, with 15 bases lining up with TRBD2. The CDR3 is 17 amino acids. The ends lost 5 bases at V and 6 bases at J; junction bases unmatched: 9. Germline lookup yields CDR1 SGDLS and CDR2 YYNGEE. The CDR3 loop reads CASRDGTSGRRRNIQYF. DNA of the CDR3: TGTGCCAGCAGAGATGGGACTAGCGGGAGGCGAAGAAACATTCAGTACTTC.

The chain carries TRBV5-6 and TRBJ2-3, with a weak D call TRBD2 (6 bases). Looked up from germline, CDR1 is SGHDT and CDR2 is YYEEEE. V shed 2 bases and J shed 3 bases, with 16 bases lying between them. This CDR3 has 16 residues. The CDR3 DNA reads TGTGCCAGCAGCTTTGGGTACTCCGGGGGTACAGATACGCAGTATTTT. Amino acid sequence: CASSFGYSGGTDTQYF.

This clone is a singleton in its sample. The chain couples TRBV24-1 to TRBJ1-1; 7 bases match TRBD1. With 4 bases clipped from V and 6 bases from J, the junction kept 10 bases outside the gene matches. This CDR3 region has 15 residues. The germline gives CDR1 KGHDR, CDR2 SFDVKD. DNA for the CDR3: TGTGCCACCAGTGAGCAGGGACAGAGGGTTTCTGAAGCTTTCTTT. Residues: CATSEQGQRVSEAFF.

This clone appeared once. CDR3 protein: CATSDSGQGGRTDTQYF. In DNA form, the CDR3 reads TGTGCCACCAGTGATTCTGGACAGGGGGGTAGGACAGATACGCAGTATTTT. This chain links TRBV24-1 with TRBJ2-3; TRBD1 agrees at 10 bases. The V gene end was trimmed by 2 bases and the J gene end by 3 bases; junction bases not matched to a gene: 7. The CDR3 spans 17 residues. Germline loops: CDR1 KGHDR, CDR2 SFDVKD.

As for this clone: Other DNA sequences in this specimen translate into the identical CDR3. V usage is TRBV5-1 and J usage is TRBJ2-5; D uncertain. Trimming removed 0 bases at V and 3 bases at J, with 6 bases between. The CDR3 spans 13 residues. Germline V gives CDR1 SGHRS, CDR2 YFSETQ. The CDR3 spells CASSLGQKETQYF. The CDR3 coding sequence is TGCGCCAGCAGCTTGGGCCAGAAAGAGACCCAGTACTTC.

The J gene is TRBJ1-2, the V gene TRBV7-2; D not resolved. V shed 5 bases and J shed 0 bases, with 10 bases lying between them. There are 14 residues in the CDR3. CDR1 is SGHTA, CDR2 FQGNSA, per germline. Written as DNA, the CDR3 is TGTGCCAGCAGCCCCCAGATTTCTAACTATGGCTACACCTTC. Its protein product is CASSPQISNYGYTF.

The rearrangement links TRBV27 to TRBJ2-7; 10 bases agree with TRBD2. Germline lookup yields CDR1 MNHEY and CDR2 SMNVEV (reference sequence). The CDR3 contains 15 residues. The V gene end was trimmed by 5 bases and the J gene end by 4 bases; junction bases not matched to a gene: 8. The CDR3 sequence: CASSPYGTSEYEQYF. The CDR3 DNA reads as TGTGCCAGCAGTCCATACGGGACTAGCGAATACGAGCAGTACTTC.

The rearrangement uses TRBV29-1 and TRBJ2-7, with D possibly TRBD2 on 6 matching bases. CDR1 SQVTM and CDR2 ANQGSEA come from the germline V gene. The CDR3 has 18 amino acids. Trimming removed 1 base at V and 2 bases at J, with 24 bases between. The CDR3 spells CSVEVWDTGLSGTYEQYF. The CDR3 DNA follows: TGCAGCGTTGAAGTGTGGGATACTGGACTAAGCGGAACCTACGAGCAGTACTTC.

The chain has TRBV7-2 and TRBJ2-5, with 7 nucleotides matching TRBD2. The CDR3 extends over 15 amino acids. Germline CDR1 reads SGHTA; CDR2 reads FQGNSA. V dropped 1 base and J dropped 1; count of bases not matched to a gene: 3. CDR3 bases: TGTGCCAGCAGCTTAGTCGGCGGGAGCCAAGAGACCCAGTACTTC. Translated, it gives CASSLVGGSQETQYF. The full variable domain, in which reference TRBV7-2 and TRBJ2-5 provide the parts outside the CDR3, is GAGVSQSPSNKVTEKGKDVELRCDPISGHTALYWYRQSLGQGLEFLIYFQGNSAPDKSGLPSDRFSAERTGGSVSTLTIQRTQQEDSAVYLCASSLVGGSQETQYFGPGTRLLVL.

The gene calls are TRBV10-3 and TRBJ1-2; D is unresolved. The length of the CDR3 is 14 residues. CDR1 is ENHRY and CDR2 is SYGVKD in the germline V gene. The germline V and J ends were trimmed by 7 bases and 4 bases, with 16 bases remaining between them. CDR3 DNA: TGTGCCATCACTAACAACCTCGAGGGCTATGGCTACACCTTC. Its translation is CAITNNLEGYGYTF.

The gene calls are TRBV12-3 or TRBV12-4 and TRBJ2-1, with D possibly being TRBD1 (5 bases). The V gene lost 6 bases and the J gene lost 10 bases, with 10 bases spanning the gap. There are 11 residues in the CDR3. CDR3 in DNA: TGTGCCAGCAGAAAAAACAGGGAGCAGTTCTTC. Protein sequence: CASRKNREQFF.